This T cell receptor beta chain came from a study of T cells after yellow fever vaccination. TCRdb reanalysed the 5' RACE reads using MiXCR and keeps one entry per CDR3 protein. The data contain a few hundred thousand distinct CDR3 sequences, around 19% of them seen just once; the ten biggest clones take up 18%. V was pared by 7 bases and J by 1 base, with 5 bases of the junction left unmatched. The CDR3 totals 14 residues. Germline CDR1 and CDR2: SNHLY and FYNNEI. There are a few counts of this clonotype. This sample comprised PBMCs, obtained before the yellow fever booster vaccination. The genes are TRBV2 and TRBJ2-5, with 8 bases matching TRBD1. This TCR derives from a man aged 18 to 35 who received the YFV17D yellow fever vaccine. The CDR3 region has the DNA TGTGCCAGCACTATAGGACAGGGCCAAGAGACCCAGTACTTC. It encodes CASTIGQGQETQYF.